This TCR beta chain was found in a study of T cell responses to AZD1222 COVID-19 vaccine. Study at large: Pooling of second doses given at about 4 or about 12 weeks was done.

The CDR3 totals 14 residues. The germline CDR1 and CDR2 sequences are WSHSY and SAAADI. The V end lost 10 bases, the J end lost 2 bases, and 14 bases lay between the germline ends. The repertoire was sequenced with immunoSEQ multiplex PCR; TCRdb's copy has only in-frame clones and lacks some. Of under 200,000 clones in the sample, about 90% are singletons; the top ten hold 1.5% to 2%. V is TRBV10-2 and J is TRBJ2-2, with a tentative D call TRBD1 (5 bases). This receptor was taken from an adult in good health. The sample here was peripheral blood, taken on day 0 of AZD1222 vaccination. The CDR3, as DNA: TGCGCCACCAGAAGACAGACCAACACCGGGGAGCTGTTTTTT. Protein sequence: CATRRQTNTGELFF.